The clone carrying this T cell receptor beta chain was observed a few times. What it binds is unknown. In germline, CDR1 is MDHEN, CDR2 SYDVKM. The CDR3 covers 13 residues. V shed 6 bases and J shed 7 bases, with 10 bases lying between them. The data were obtained in a study of T cells in Graves' hyperthyroidism and ophthalmopathy. Using RNA transcripts as the source, TCR beta CDR3 regions were amplified. A set of HTBI primers served as the primers for a first-round RT-PCR of the TCR CDR3. Via MiXCR, TCRdb re-called the multiplex PCR reads, giving one row per CDR3 protein. The sample has about 560,000 distinct CDR3 sequences, around 16% seen once. Study-wide points: Blood also carried most thyroid clonotypes expanded above 0.001.

Sequenced input: blood. The V gene is TRBV28, the J gene TRBJ1-6; D is possibly TRBD1 (5 bases). The clonotype comes from a woman in her 30s with Graves' hyperthyroidism. The CDR3 nucleotides read TGTGCCAGCAGGGACAATACAAATTCACCCCTCCACTTT. Translated, it gives CASRDNTNSPLHF.